Following are 17 T cell receptor beta chains from one sample sequenced in a study of blood T cell repertoires in COVID-19. TCRdb's copy holds only in-frame clones and misses some; the assay was immunoSEQ multiplex PCR. This sample has roughly 97,000 clones; 70% to 90% occur once, and the top ten carry 4.5% to 5.5%. The sequenced sample consisted of peripheral blood. The receptors come from a human donor in a cohort sampled during active COVID-19.

The chain uses TRBV6-5 and TRBJ2-5, with TRBD1 matching 7 bases. The CDR3 extends over 14 amino acids. Per the germline V gene, CDR1 is MNHEY and CDR2 is SVGAGI. The V and J ends lost 4 bases and 2 bases, in that order; junction bases with no gene match: 4. CDR3 in amino acids: CASSSRDSQETQYF. In nucleotides, the CDR3 is TGTGCCAGCAGTTCCCGGGACAGTCAAGAGACCCAGTACTTC.

This rearrangement joins TRBV27 to TRBJ2-1; TRBD2 is a possible D gene (7 bases). CDR1 is MNHEY, CDR2 SMNVEV, per germline (reference sequence). This CDR3 is built from 16 residues. V dropped 6 bases and J dropped 9 bases, with 24 bases sitting between them. The CDR3 DNA reads TGTGCCAGCAGGCCAGAGGGGGGCGGGAGAAGAAGTGAGCAGTTCTTC. It specifies CASRPEGGGRRSEQFF.

The chain carries TRBV4-2 and TRBJ2-1; 11 bases match TRBD2. With 5 bases clipped from V and 6 bases from J, the junction kept 9 bases outside the gene matches. Germline CDR1 is LGHNA and CDR2 is YNFKEQ. The CDR3 runs 16 residues. The CDR3 nucleotides are TGTGCCAGCAGCGGAAGCCCGGGACTAGCGGCCAATGAGCAGTTCTTC. It specifies CASSGSPGLAANEQFF.

The gene calls are TRBV7-2 and TRBJ1-2; D is uncertain. This CDR3 contains 12 residues. From germline, CDR1 is SGHTA and CDR2 FQGNSA. V was trimmed by 2 bases and J by 8 bases, leaving 9 bases between them. The CDR3 DNA reads as TGTGCCAGCAGCTTATACCAGGTCGGCTACACCTTC. This translates into CASSLYQVGYTF.

The chain couples TRBV4-3 to TRBJ2-7; D not resolved. V was pared by 0 bases and J by 0 bases, with 12 bases between. Germline CDR1 is LGHNA and CDR2 is YSLEER. The CDR3 contains 16 residues. CDR3 coding DNA: TGCGCCAGCAGCCAAGAAGTAACAGTTAGCTCCTACGAGCAGTACTTC. Amino acids: CASSQEVTVSSYEQYF.

This clone occurred once. The gene calls are TRBV6-1 and TRBJ1-1; D might be TRBD1 (6 bases). The germline V gene encodes CDR1 MNHNS and CDR2 SASEGT. The CDR3 contains 13 residues. V was shortened by 2 bases and J by 10 bases, with 14 bases between the two germline ends. CDR3 sequence reads: CASSERGIGIAFF. CDR3 nucleotide sequence: TGTGCCAGCAGTGAAAGGGGGATTGGTATAGCTTTCTTT.

The chain has TRBV4-2 and TRBJ1-3; D is perhaps TRBD1 (5 bases). Germline CDR1 is LGHNA and CDR2 is YNFKEQ. Trimming left V 0 bases short and J 4 bases short, with 7 bases between. The CDR3 is 14 amino acids. The CDR3 loop is CASSQERGGNTIYF. DNA for the CDR3: TGTGCCAGCAGCCAAGAGCGGGGGGGAAACACCATATATTTT.

The J gene is TRBJ1-1, the V gene TRBV10-3; no definite D call. CDR3 length: 14 residues. V was shortened by 2 bases and J by 5 bases, with 12 bases between the two germline ends. The germline CDR1 and CDR2 sequences are ENHRY and SYGVKD. The CDR3 sequence: CAISEAAGGTEAFF. The CDR3 bases are TGTGCCATCAGTGAGGCCGCCGGAGGAACTGAAGCTTTCTTT.

This clone is a singleton in its sample. This rearrangement joins TRBV10-3 to TRBJ2-7; 10 positions agree with TRBD2. The CDR3 is made up of 15 amino acids. The germline V gene has CDR1 ENHRY and CDR2 SYGVKD. The V segment lost 11 bases and the J segment 6 bases; nucleotides outside the gene matches: 16. The CDR3 nucleotides are TGTGCCGCCAGGGAAGGAGGAAGCGGGAGGGCCGAGCAGTACTTC. Its protein product is CAAREGGSGRAEQYF.

The CDR3 bases are TGTGCCAGCAGCTCAAGACTAGCGGGGAGCTCCTACGAGCAGTACTTC. Protein: CASSSRLAGSSYEQYF. This chain links TRBV5-4 with TRBJ2-7; 11 bases are shared with TRBD2. CDR1 is SGHNT and CDR2 is YYREEE in the germline V gene (reference sequence). The ends lost 3 bases at V and 0 bases at J; junction bases unmatched: 5. The CDR3 loop spans 16 amino acids.

V gene TRBV5-4 combines with J gene TRBJ2-2, with 7 bases aligning to TRBD2. Germline CDR1 is SGHNT and CDR2 is YYREEE (reference sequence). Trimming at V came to 3 bases and at J to 2 bases, leaving 7 bases not matched to a gene. This CDR3 region has 16 residues. The CDR3 sequence: CASSSAGGRNTGELFF. CDR3 sequence (DNA): TGTGCCAGCAGCTCAGCGGGCGGGAGAAACACCGGGGAGCTGTTTTTT.

CDR3 bases: TGTGCCACCAGCAGAGGGCAGGGACAGGGCAGTGGCTACACCTTC. Amino acids: CATSRGQGQGSGYTF. The chain links TRBV15 to TRBJ1-2; 9 nucleotides line up with TRBD1. V lost 1 base, J lost 7 bases, and 7 bases stayed unmatched. The CDR3 loop spans 15 amino acids. The V gene's germline CDR1 is LNHNV and CDR2 YYDKDF (reference sequence).

This sequence joins TRBV3-1 (or the pseudogene TRBV3-2) and TRBJ1-2; D is perhaps TRBD1 (5 bases). The CDR3 runs to 14 residues. The V gene's germline CDR1 is LGHDT and CDR2 YNNKEL (reference sequence). The V end lost 3 bases, the J end lost 7 bases, and 15 bases lay between the germline ends. The DNA of the CDR3 is TGTGCCAGCAGCCAGACCCACGGGGGATTTGGCTACACCTTC. Translating gives CASSQTHGGFGYTF.

This clone has just one count. The V gene is TRBV3-1 (or the pseudogene TRBV3-2), the J gene TRBJ2-3; 7 nucleotides line up with TRBD2. Unmatched junction bases numbered 7, after V lost 0 bases and J lost 1 base. CDR1 and CDR2 from the germline V gene are LGHDT and YNNKEL (reference sequence). The CDR3 totals 17 residues. The CDR3 DNA sequence: TGTGCCAGCAGCCAAGATAGGCGGGGGAGCGGCACAGATACGCAGTATTTT. It yields the protein CASSQDRRGSGTDTQYF.

This clone occurred once. The V gene is TRBV5-1, the J gene TRBJ1-2; TRBD1 agrees at 10 bases. The V gene end was trimmed by 4 bases and the J gene end by 8 bases; junction bases not matched to a gene: 5. The CDR3 extends over 13 amino acids. CDR1 is SGHRS and CDR2 is YFSETQ in the germline V gene. The CDR3 sequence is CASSHGTGEGYTF. The CDR3, as DNA: TGCGCCAGCAGCCACGGGACAGGGGAAGGCTACACCTTC.

V is TRBV5-4 and J is TRBJ2-2; 8 nucleotides align to TRBD2. J was trimmed by 1 base and V by 4 bases; bases with no gene match: 6. The CDR3 is 16 amino acids. Looked up from germline, CDR1 is SGHNT and CDR2 is YYREEE (reference sequence). The chain's CDR3 is CASSGPTSENTGELFF. CDR3 coding DNA: TGTGCCAGCAGCGGGCCGACTAGCGAGAACACCGGGGAGCTGTTTTTT.

The chain couples TRBV11-3 to TRBJ2-5; 10 nucleotides match TRBD1. The CDR3 covers 15 residues. Germline CDR1 is SGHNT and CDR2 is YENEEA. V lost 5 bases to trimming and J lost 4 bases; unmatched junction nucleotides: 7. CDR3 protein: CASSPRQGARETQYF. CDR3 nucleotides: TGTGCCAGCAGCCCTCGACAGGGGGCGCGAGAGACCCAGTACTTC.